A single T cell receptor (beta chain) is shown here with its context. These data come from a study of blood T cell repertoires in COVID-19. Losses at the gene ends were 0 bases for V and 3 bases for J; bases not matched to a gene: 8. The CDR3 is 16 amino acids. Germline lookup yields CDR1 MGHRA and CDR2 YSYEKL. Generated by immunoSEQ multiplex PCR, the TCRdb table keeps only in-frame clones and is missing some. The table records about 71,000 clones, approximately 90% of them present only once. The clonotype was recovered from a man between 45 and 60 years old with acute or convalescent COVID-19. The sequencing input was peripheral blood. The V and J genes are TRBV4-1 and TRBJ2-7; TRBD2 matches at 7 bases. The CDR3 is CASSQDRGGSGYEQYF. CDR3 bases: TGCGCCAGCAGCCAAGATCGGGGCGGGAGCGGCTACGAGCAGTACTTC.